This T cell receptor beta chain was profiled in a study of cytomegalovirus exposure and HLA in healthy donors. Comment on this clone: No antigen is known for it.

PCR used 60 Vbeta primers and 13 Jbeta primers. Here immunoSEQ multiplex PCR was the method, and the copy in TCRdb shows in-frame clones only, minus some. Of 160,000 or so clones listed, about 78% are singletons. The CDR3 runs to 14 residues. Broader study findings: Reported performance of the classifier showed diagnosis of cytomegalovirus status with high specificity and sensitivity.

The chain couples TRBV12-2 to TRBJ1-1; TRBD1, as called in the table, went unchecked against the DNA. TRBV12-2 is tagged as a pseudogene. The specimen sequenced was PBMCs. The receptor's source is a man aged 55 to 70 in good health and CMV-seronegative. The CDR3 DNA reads TGTGCAAGTCGCTTCCGAGGGACAGGCACTGAAGCTTTCTTT. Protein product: CASRFRGTGTEAFF.